Shown below are 24 T cell receptor beta chains from a single sample sequenced in a study of cytomegalovirus exposure and HLA in healthy donors. PCR amplification relied on 60 Vbeta primers (plus 13 Jbeta primers). Here immunoSEQ multiplex PCR was the method, and the copy in TCRdb shows in-frame clones only, minus some. The table shows roughly 100,000 clones, with 75% to 90% occurring only once. Sequences were obtained from PBMCs. Receptor source: a man aged 30 to 45 in good health and CMV-seropositive.

This clone was seen a single time. In DNA form, the CDR3 reads TGCGCCAGCCGTGCGGGGGGTTCACCCCTCCACTTT. This sequence encodes CASRAGGSPLHF. The chain carries TRBV10-2 and TRBJ1-6; D perhaps matches TRBD1 (5 bases). Germline V gene lookup returns CDR1 WSHSY and CDR2 SAAADI. Deletions cut 8 bases from V and 9 bases from J, with 11 bases between. There are 12 residues in the CDR3.

This sequence joins TRBV30 and TRBJ1-5; 8 nucleotides match TRBD1. Trimming at V came to 1 base and at J to 6 bases, leaving 8 bases not matched to a gene. Germline loops: CDR1 GTSNPN, CDR2 SVGIG (reference sequence). The CDR3 sequence is 15 residues long. CDR3 protein: CAWSENTGGIQPQHF. The CDR3 DNA follows: TGTGCCTGGAGTGAGAATACAGGGGGTATTCAGCCCCAGCATTTT.

This clone was counted a few times. This chain connects TRBV25-1 to TRBJ1-3, with D maybe TRBD1 (6 bases). Trimming cost V 4 bases and J 6 bases, with 16 bases left between them. Germline lookup yields CDR1 MGHDK and CDR2 SYGVNS. This CDR3 comprises 15 residues. The CDR3 sequence: CASSATSKGENTIYF. As DNA, the CDR3 is TGTGCCAGCAGTGCCACCTCTAAGGGGGAAAACACCATATATTTT.

V usage is TRBV10-1 and J usage is TRBJ2-2, with D possibly being TRBD2 (5 bases). The germline V gene has CDR1 WNHNN and CDR2 SYGVQD (reference sequence). With 3 bases removed from V and 11 bases from J, the gap between germline ends came to 16 bases. The CDR3 sequence is 14 residues long. The CDR3 DNA is TGCGCCAGCAGTGAACAAAGGGAGAAAGGTGAGCTGTTTTTT. Protein product: CASSEQREKGELFF.

Turning to this clone: One end of the junction is discordant with germline, which a read error may explain. The rearrangement uses TRBV5-1 and TRBJ2-2, with 10 bases lining up with TRBD2. This CDR3 spans 16 amino acids. The germline gives CDR1 SGHRS, CDR2 YFSETQ. The CDR3 coding sequence is TGCGCCAGCAGCAGCGGGACTAGCGTGGTGACCGGGGAGCTTTTTTTT. This codes for CASSSGTSVVTGELFF.

The chain uses TRBV4-1 and TRBJ2-2, with D maybe TRBD1 (5 bases). CDR1 and CDR2 (germline): MGHRA, YSYEKL. The CDR3 is 13 amino acids. With 1 base removed from V and 11 bases from J, the gap between germline ends came to 11 bases. CDR3 coding DNA: TGCGCCAGCAGCCAAGTCAAAAGGACAGAGCTGTTTTTT. Translating gives CASSQVKRTELFF.

The chain combines TRBV29-1 with TRBJ2-2, with 12 positions matching TRBD2. Germline CDR1 is SQVTM and CDR2 is ANQGSEA. The CDR3 has 15 residues. The junction had 10 bases not matched to a gene; V was cut back by 6 bases and J by 8 bases. This CDR3 is CSVALAGGPIGELFF. The CDR3 bases are TGCAGCGTGGCTCTAGCGGGGGGGCCAATTGGGGAGCTGTTTTTT.

This chain uses TRBV5-1 with TRBJ1-2; maybe TRBD1 (6 bases). Germline loops: CDR1 SGHRS, CDR2 YFSETQ. The CDR3 is 13 residues long. V was cut by 0 bases and J by 6 bases, with 9 bases left in between. CDR3 sequence: CASSLVSGDGYTF. CDR3 in DNA: TGCGCCAGCAGCTTGGTTTCAGGGGATGGCTACACCTTC.

Turning to this clone: This same CDR3 is encoded by further DNA sequences in the sample. The V call is TRBV5-1, the J call TRBJ1-1; TRBD1 matches 9 bases. The CDR3 consists of 14 residues. Trimming took 3 bases from V and 5 from J; bases not matched to a gene: 5. Germline-derived CDR1 and CDR2 are SGHRS and YFSETQ. This CDR3 reads CASSSTGGRTEAFF. The CDR3 region has the DNA TGCGCCAGCAGCTCTACAGGGGGCCGGACTGAAGCTTTCTTT.

V gene TRBV5-1 combines with J gene TRBJ1-1, with 7 bases identical to TRBD1. The CDR3 spans 13 residues. Germline CDR1 reads SGHRS; CDR2 reads YFSETQ. With 6 bases clipped from V and 4 bases from J, the junction kept 6 bases outside the gene matches. The CDR3 loop is CASTTGSGTEAFF. The CDR3 nucleotides are TGCGCCAGCACGACAGGGTCGGGCACTGAAGCTTTCTTT.

The chain carries TRBV30 and TRBJ2-5; TRBD2 is a possible D gene (5 bases). This CDR3 is 14 amino acids long. V was clipped by 0 bases and J by 3 bases, with 11 bases between them. CDR1 and CDR2 (germline): GTSNPN, SVGIG (reference sequence). The CDR3, as DNA: TGTGCCTGGAGTGTAAGCGGCAGCAAAGAGACCCAGTACTTC. Residues: CAWSVSGSKETQYF.

CDR3 nucleotides: TGCGCCAGCAGCCATGAATACCCCGGGGGCTCCTACAATGAGCAGTTCTTC. It codes for CASSHEYPGGSYNEQFF. The gene calls are TRBV4-3 and TRBJ2-1, with D possibly being TRBD2 (6 bases). The CDR3 is 17 amino acids. Germline V lookup: CDR1 LGHNA, CDR2 YSLEER. With 3 bases removed from V and 0 bases from J, the gap between germline ends came to 15 bases.

The chain uses TRBV15 and TRBJ1-4, with TRBD1 matching 9 bases. The CDR3 totals 17 residues. Germline-derived CDR1 and CDR2 are LNHNV and YYDKDF (reference sequence). Trimming cost V 2 bases and J 0 bases; bases outside gene matches: 4. As DNA, the CDR3 is TGTGCCACCAGCAGATCTACAGGGGGCGCAACTAATGAAAAACTGTTTTTT. It encodes CATSRSTGGATNEKLFF.

The V and J genes are TRBV5-6 and TRBJ1-2, with D possibly being TRBD1 (6 bases). V was pared by 3 bases and J by 8 bases, with 23 bases between. The CDR3 runs 16 residues. Germline V gives CDR1 SGHDT, CDR2 YYEEEE. CDR3 residues: CASSSRIFNREGGYTF. The CDR3 DNA reads as TGTGCCAGCAGCTCGCGTATATTCAACAGGGAGGGGGGCTACACCTTC.

V and J are TRBV5-1 and TRBJ1-2; D perhaps matches TRBD1 (6 bases). V lost 5 bases, J lost 5 bases, and 22 bases lay in between. Looked up from germline, CDR1 is SGHRS and CDR2 is YFSETQ. The CDR3 is made up of 16 amino acids. CDR3 coding DNA: TGCGCCAGCAGGAGCCTGGAGGGGGGGTCCAATTATGGCTACACCTTC. This codes for CASRSLEGGSNYGYTF. Filled out from reference TRBV5-1 and TRBJ1-2, the complete variable domain reads KAGVTQTPRYLIKTRGQQVTLSCSPISGHRSVSWYQQTPGQGLQFLFEYFSETQRNKGNFPGRFSGRQFSNSRSEMNVSTLELGDSALYLCASRSLEGGSNYGYTFGSGTRLTVV.

V is TRBV25-1 and J is TRBJ2-7; 9 bases are shared with TRBD1. Germline trimming cut 4 bases from V and 3 bases from J; bases unmatched to any gene: 4. CDR3 size: 14 residues. Germline V gene sequence: CDR1 MGHDK, CDR2 SYGVNS. This CDR3 is CASSVPGQGYEQYF. CDR3 sequence (DNA): TGTGCCAGCAGTGTGCCGGGACAGGGCTACGAGCAGTACTTC.

The chain combines TRBV28 with TRBJ1-6; no reliable D call. This CDR3 comprises 15 residues. CDR1 is MDHEN and CDR2 is SYDVKM in the germline V gene. V gave up 3 bases and J gave up 13 bases, with 19 bases separating them. The CDR3 coding sequence is TGTGCCAGCAGTTTGTTCGAGATGCTTGATGCTCCCCTCCACTTT. Translation gives CASSLFEMLDAPLHF.

The rearrangement links TRBV27 to TRBJ2-7, with 9 bases that match TRBD1. The CDR3 loop spans 13 amino acids. The V gene end was trimmed by 5 bases and the J gene end by 4 bases; junction bases not matched to a gene: 3. Germline V gene sequence: CDR1 MNHEY, CDR2 SMNVEV (reference sequence). This CDR3 is CASSADRGYEQYF. The CDR3 DNA reads TGTGCCAGCAGTGCGGACAGGGGATACGAGCAGTACTTC.

The chain has TRBV6-6 and TRBJ1-2; D unclear. The CDR3 length is 15 residues. Trimming pared 0 bases from V and 1 base from J, leaving 9 bases between. The germline V gene encodes CDR1 MNHNY and CDR2 SVGAGI (reference sequence). This chain's CDR3 is CASSYSNRGNYGYTF. The CDR3 DNA reads as TGTGCCAGCAGTTACTCGAACCGGGGTAACTATGGCTACACCTTC.

This chain joins TRBV5-6 and TRBJ1-1; 10 positions agree with TRBD1. CDR1 SGHDT and CDR2 YYEEEE come from the germline V gene. With 4 bases clipped from V and 7 bases from J, the junction kept 10 bases outside the gene matches. The CDR3 is made up of 15 amino acids. For the CDR3, the DNA is TGTGCCAGCAGCCTGCCCAGACAGGGGGCGGGTGAAGCTTTCTTT. This translates into CASSLPRQGAGEAFF.

J is TRBJ1-6 and V is TRBV6-5, with 8 bases aligning to TRBD1. CDR3 length: 14 residues. V lost 7 bases, J lost 6 bases, and 5 bases stayed unmatched. The germline V gene encodes CDR1 MNHEY and CDR2 SVGAGI. The CDR3 DNA reads as TGTGCCAGCACCACGGGACAGGCTAATTCACCCCTCCACTTT. Its translation: CASTTGQANSPLHF.

The V gene is TRBV6-1, the J gene TRBJ2-3, with TRBD2 as a possible D gene (6 bases). The CDR3 loop spans 14 amino acids. V was trimmed by 8 bases and J by 1 base, leaving 13 bases between them. Germline CDR1 reads MNHNS; CDR2 reads SASEGT. The chain's CDR3 is CASGTGLRTDTQYF. CDR3 nucleotide sequence: TGTGCCAGCGGCACGGGACTCCGCACAGATACGCAGTATTTT.

V and J are TRBV7-2 and TRBJ1-4; 10 bases agree with TRBD1. The CDR3 is made up of 17 amino acids. Germline CDR1 is SGHTA and CDR2 is FQGNSA. The ends lost 5 bases at V and 6 bases at J; junction bases unmatched: 12. The CDR3 spells CASSPQVSTGGYEKLFF. The CDR3 bases are TGTGCCAGCAGCCCCCAAGTTTCGACAGGGGGCTATGAAAAACTGTTTTTT.

This chain uses TRBV19 with TRBJ2-7, with TRBD1 matching 11 bases. The CDR3 has 15 residues. The V segment lost 5 bases and the J segment 3 bases; nucleotides outside the gene matches: 6. In germline, CDR1 is LNHDA, CDR2 SQIVND (reference sequence). The CDR3 loop reads CASSVRGTGGYEQYF. Here the CDR3 DNA reads TGTGCCAGTAGTGTGCGCGGGACAGGGGGCTACGAGCAGTACTTC.